The rows below give T cell receptor beta chains drawn from one sample of a study of blood T cell repertoires in COVID-19. The table came from immunoSEQ multiplex PCR; TCRdb's copy has only in-frame clones and leaves some out. The sample lists 100,000 to 150,000 clones, around three quarters seen once, with about 2.2% in the top ten. Sequencing was done on a sample of peripheral blood. The receptor source for this set is a woman in her 70s with acute or convalescent COVID-19. Both conserved end residues are part of each CDR3. D genes are given only for firm matches. The size entry is marked missing in some rows and otherwise reads once, few, many or a size class.

j_call v_call clone_size d_call cdr3_length cdr3_aa cdr3_nt
TRBJ1-4 TRBV28 NA NA 13 CASSFSGGEKLFF TGTGCCAGCAGTTTTTCAGGTGGTGAAAAACTGTTTTTT
TRBJ2-2 TRBV9 few TRBD1 16 CASSVAGGANTGELFF TGTGCCAGCAGCGTAGCAGGGGGCGCGAACACCGGGGAGCTGTTTTTT
TRBJ2-2 TRBV10-1 NA TRBD2 16 CASSRTSGGGTGELFF TGCGCCAGCAGCCGGACTAGCGGGGGGGGCACCGGGGAGCTGTTTTTT
TRBJ2-1 TRBV10-2 NA TRBD1 13 CASKRDSYNEQFF TGCGCCAGCAAGAGGGACAGCTACAATGAGCAGTTCTTC
TRBJ2-1 TRBV6-6 NA TRBD2 15 CASSATSGSNNEQFF TGTGCCAGCAGTGCGACTAGCGGGAGTAACAATGAGCAGTTCTTC
TRBJ1-5 TRBV7-8 NA NA 15 CASSLGGGEGQPQHF TGTGCCAGCAGCTTAGGAGGGGGGGAGGGTCAGCCCCAGCATTTT
TRBJ2-7 TRBV18 NA TRBD1 15 CASSPRQGDDYEQYF TGTGCCAGCTCACCACGACAGGGGGATGACTACGAGCAGTACTTC
TRBJ2-2 TRBV27 NA NA 14 CASRRDGATGELFF TGTGCCAGCAGGCGGGACGGTGCCACCGGGGAGCTGTTTTTT
TRBJ2-3 TRBV5-4 NA TRBD2 15 CATRGGGLRTDTQYF TGTGCCACTCGAGGCGGGGGGCTACGCACAGATACGCAGTATTTT
TRBJ2-3 TRBV6-6 NA TRBD1 14 CASSYADRGPIQYF TGTGCCAGCAGTTACGCCGACAGGGGCCCTATTCAGTATTTT
TRBJ1-2 TRBV7-8 NA NA 15 CASSLAVRGGYGYTF TGTGCCAGCAGCTTAGCCGTTAGAGGGGGCTATGGCTACACCTTC
TRBJ2-5 TRBV7-9 NA NA 14 CASSLESHPGTQYF TGTGCCAGCAGCTTAGAGTCTCACCCGGGGACCCAGTACTTC
TRBJ2-3 TRBV18 NA TRBD2 15 CASSPGLAGADTQYF TGTGCCAGCTCACCGGGACTAGCGGGGGCAGATACGCAGTATTTT
TRBJ1-5 TRBV19 NA TRBD1 15 CASSFDRGMSQPQHF TGTGCCAGTAGTTTCGACAGGGGGATGTCTCAGCCCCAGCATTTT
TRBJ2-5 TRBV9 NA NA 14 CASSKQQGQETQYF TGTGCCAGCAGTAAACAACAGGGTCAAGAGACCCAGTACTTC
TRBJ2-1 TRBV5-1 NA TRBD2 17 CASSLAYGGGANNEQFF TGCGCCAGCAGCTTGGCTTATGGGGGAGGGGCGAACAATGAGCAGTTCTTC
TRBJ2-3 TRBV5-1 NA TRBD2 16 CASSLVGTSSADTQYF TGCGCCAGCAGCTTGGTCGGGACTAGCTCCGCAGATACGCAGTATTTT
TRBJ1-3 TRBV10-3 NA TRBD1 16 CAISATRTGAGNTIYF TGTGCCATCAGTGCAACCCGGACAGGGGCTGGAAACACCATATATTTT
TRBJ1-4 TRBV11-2 once NA 13 CASSSGLREKLFF TGTGCCAGCAGCTCCGGTTTGAGAGAAAAACTGTTTTTT
TRBJ2-5 TRBV7-8 NA NA 15 CASSLGRRLQETQYF TGTGCCAGCAGCCTAGGACGGAGATTACAAGAGACCCAGTACTTC
TRBJ1-6 TRBV3-1/TRBV3-2 many NA 14 CASSPRGDNSPLHF TGTGCCAGCAGCCCAAGGGGTGATAATTCACCCCTCCACTTT
TRBJ1-4 TRBV6-5 NA NA 13 CASSQGPNEKLFF TGTGCCAGCAGTCAGGGGCCTAATGAAAAACTGTTTTTT
TRBJ1-6 TRBV19 NA TRBD1 14 CASRPTGGGSPLHF TGTGCCAGTAGGCCTACAGGGGGAGGCTCACCCCTCCACTTT
TRBJ1-1 TRBV19 NA NA 12 CASSTPGLQAFF TGTGCCAGTAGTACCCCTGGACTTCAAGCTTTCTTT
TRBJ2-6 TRBV2 NA NA 14 CASIGVGGANVLTF TGTGCCAGCATAGGGGTAGGTGGGGCCAACGTCCTGACTTTC
TRBJ2-1 TRBV6-5 once NA 11 CASSTVYEQFF TGTGCCAGCAGTACGGTGTATGAGCAGTTCTTC
TRBJ2-2 TRBV27 NA TRBD2 15 CASSLLGLAFGELFF TGTGCCAGCAGTCTCTTGGGACTAGCTTTCGGGGAGCTGTTTTTT
TRBJ1-1 TRBV2 NA NA 14 CASRVSQGATEAFF TGTGCCAGCAGGGTCTCACAGGGCGCCACTGAAGCTTTCTTT
TRBJ1-1 TRBV19 NA NA 16 CASSIGGRPAGTEAFF TGTGCCAGTAGTATAGGGGGGCGCCCCGCGGGCACTGAAGCTTTCTTT
TRBJ2-2 TRBV28 few NA 14 CASSFPGNTGELFF TGTGCCAGCAGTTTCCCAGGGAACACCGGGGAGCTGTTTTTT
TRBJ2-7 TRBV7-2 few NA 14 CASSWGPISYEQYF TGTGCCAGCAGCTGGGGCCCGATCTCCTACGAGCAGTACTTC
TRBJ1-2 TRBV9 NA NA 11 CASPGGARYTF TGTGCCAGCCCCGGGGGGGCGCGCTACACCTTC